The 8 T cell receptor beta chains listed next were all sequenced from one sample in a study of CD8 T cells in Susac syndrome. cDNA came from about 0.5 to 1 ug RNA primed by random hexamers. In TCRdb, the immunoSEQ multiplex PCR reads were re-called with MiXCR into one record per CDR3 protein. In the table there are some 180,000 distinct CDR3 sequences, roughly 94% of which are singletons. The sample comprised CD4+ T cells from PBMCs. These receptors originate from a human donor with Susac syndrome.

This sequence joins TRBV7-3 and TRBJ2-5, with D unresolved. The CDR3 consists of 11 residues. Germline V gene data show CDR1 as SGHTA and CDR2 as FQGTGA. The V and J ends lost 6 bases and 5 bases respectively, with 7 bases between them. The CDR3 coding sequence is TGTGCCAGCAGGGCGCGGGAGACCCAGTACTTC. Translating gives CASRARETQYF. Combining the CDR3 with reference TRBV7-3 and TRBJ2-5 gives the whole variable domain GAGVSQTPSNKVTEKGKYVELRCDPISGHTALYWYRQSLGQGPEFLIYFQGTGAADDSGLPNDRFFAVRPEGSVSTLKIQRTERGDSAVYLCASRARETQYFGPGTRLLVL.

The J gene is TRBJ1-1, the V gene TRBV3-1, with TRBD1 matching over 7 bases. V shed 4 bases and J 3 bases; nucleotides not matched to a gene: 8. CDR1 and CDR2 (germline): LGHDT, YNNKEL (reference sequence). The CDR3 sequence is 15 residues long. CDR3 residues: CASSPRQGRDTEAFF. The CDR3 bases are TGTGCCAGCAGCCCGAGACAGGGCAGGGACACTGAAGCTTTCTTT.

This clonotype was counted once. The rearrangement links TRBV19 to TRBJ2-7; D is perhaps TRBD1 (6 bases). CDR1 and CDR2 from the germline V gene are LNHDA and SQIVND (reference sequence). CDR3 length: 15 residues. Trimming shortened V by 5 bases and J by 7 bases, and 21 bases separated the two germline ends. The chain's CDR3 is CASSPSPTGSGEQYF. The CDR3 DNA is TGTGCCAGTAGTCCCTCCCCGACAGGTTCGGGTGAGCAGTACTTC.

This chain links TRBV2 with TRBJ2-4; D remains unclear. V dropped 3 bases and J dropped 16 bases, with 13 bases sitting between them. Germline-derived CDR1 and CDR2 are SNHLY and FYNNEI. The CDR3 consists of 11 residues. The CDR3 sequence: CASSDHPREYF. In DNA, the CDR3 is TGTGCCAGCAGTGATCATCCCCGCGAATACTTC.

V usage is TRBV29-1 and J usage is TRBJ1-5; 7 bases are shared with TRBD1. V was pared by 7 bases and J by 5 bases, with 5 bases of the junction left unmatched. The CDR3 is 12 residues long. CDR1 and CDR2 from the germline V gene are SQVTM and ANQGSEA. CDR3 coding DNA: TGCAGCGCTGGACAGGAGGATCAGCCCCAGCATTTT. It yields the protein CSAGQEDQPQHF.

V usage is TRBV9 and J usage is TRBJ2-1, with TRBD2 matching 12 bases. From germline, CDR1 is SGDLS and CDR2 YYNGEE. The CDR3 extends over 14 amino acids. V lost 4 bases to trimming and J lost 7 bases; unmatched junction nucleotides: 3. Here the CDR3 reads CASSLAGGRNEQFF. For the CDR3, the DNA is TGTGCCAGCAGCCTAGCGGGGGGGCGAAATGAGCAGTTCTTC.

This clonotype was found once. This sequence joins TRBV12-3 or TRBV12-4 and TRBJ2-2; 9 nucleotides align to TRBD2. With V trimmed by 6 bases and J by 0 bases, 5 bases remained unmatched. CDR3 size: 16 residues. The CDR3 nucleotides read TGTGCCAGCAGCCGAAGGACTAGCGCGAACACCGGGGAGCTGTTTTTT. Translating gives CASSRRTSANTGELFF.

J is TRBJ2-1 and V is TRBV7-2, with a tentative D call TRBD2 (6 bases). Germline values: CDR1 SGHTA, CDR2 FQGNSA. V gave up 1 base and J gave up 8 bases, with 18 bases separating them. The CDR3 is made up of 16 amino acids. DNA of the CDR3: TGTGCCAGCAGCTTAGGTAGCGGTCCCCTGGGCTATGAGCAGTTCTTC. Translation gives CASSLGSGPLGYEQFF. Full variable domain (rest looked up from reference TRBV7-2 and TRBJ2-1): GAGVSQSPSNKVTEKGKDVELRCDPISGHTALYWYRQSLGQGLEFLIYFQGNSAPDKSGLPSDRFSAERTGGSVSTLTIQRTQQEDSAVYLCASSLGSGPLGYEQFFGPGTRLTVL.